This record covers a single T cell receptor beta chain. Its antigen remains unknown. The sample is drawn from a study of blood T cells in healthy people across ages. Study details: Template switching recovered approximately one barcoded beta molecule for every two T cells.

Staff drew roughly 10 milliliters of peripheral blood from each donor. Using a J-beta primer mix together with a sample-barcoded 5' primer, a second PCR was run for roughly 6 to 11 cycles. TCRdb redid the calling of the 5' RACE reads with MiXCR, one entry per CDR3 protein. The sample contains around 850,000 distinct CDR3 sequences, 30% to 45% of which appear only once. Trimming stripped 7 bases from V and 1 base from J, with 18 bases between. CDR1 and CDR2 (germline): SEHNR, FQNEAQ (reference sequence). CDR3 length: 16 residues. Overall study findings and caveats: Because sorting was not performed, PBMCs prevented conclusive naive versus antigen-experienced comparison. Observed TCR beta diversity per million T cells went down as age went up. This fall followed a roughly linear course with age.

The chain links TRBV7-9 to TRBJ2-3; perhaps TRBD2 as D (5 bases). Sequences were obtained from blood. The clonotype was recovered from a man aged 18 to 30 in good health. As DNA, the CDR3 is TGTGCCAGCAACGGGTTTGTTAGCGAGGGCACAGATACGCAGTATTTT. Residues: CASNGFVSEGTDTQYF.